The rows below give T cell receptor beta chains drawn from one sample of a study of T cell repertoires in aging, cancer and after chemotherapy. Each CDR3 protein gets one entry after TCRdb re-called the multiplex PCR reads with MiXCR. The sample has around 410 distinct CDR3 sequences, 30% to 35% seen once. Sequencing was done on a sample of blood. Receptors originate from a human donor with a solid tumor. The CDR3 runs from the conserved cysteine through the conserved F or W. The D gene is left open where the match is weak. Some rows mark clone size as missing; the rest say once, few, many or name a class of expanded clone.

CDR3 DNA: TGTGCCAGCAGTTACTATCGGGGGCACACCGGGGAGCTGTTTTTT
CDR3 protein: CASSYYRGHTGELFF
J gene: TRBJ2-2
V gene: TRBV6-5
D gene: .
clone size: large

CDR3 DNA: TGTGCCAGCAGCCAAGATAGGGGACAGGGGCCAGATACGCAGTATTTT
CDR3 protein: CASSQDRGQGPDTQYF
J gene: TRBJ2-3
V gene: TRBV11-1
D gene: TRBD1
clone size: few

CDR3 DNA: TGCAGCGTCTCACAGGGGGGCTCCTACAATGAGCAGTTCTTC
CDR3 protein: CSVSQGGSYNEQFF
J gene: TRBJ2-1
V gene: TRBV29-1
D gene: TRBD1
clone size: large

CDR3 DNA: TGTGCCAGCAGCCCCCCGACTAGCGGGAGTCGTGAGCAGTACTTC
CDR3 protein: CASSPPTSGSREQYF
J gene: TRBJ2-7
V gene: TRBV9
D gene: TRBD2
clone size: .

CDR3 DNA: TGTGCCAGCAGTTTGGGACAGAACAATGAGCAGTTCTTC
CDR3 protein: CASSLGQNNEQFF
J gene: TRBJ2-1
V gene: TRBV12-3/TRBV12-4
D gene: TRBD1
clone size: large

CDR3 DNA: TGTGCCAGCTACGGGGGAGCAGCGGGAGACGGTGAGCAGTTCTTC
CDR3 protein: CASYGGAAGDGEQFF
J gene: TRBJ2-1
V gene: TRBV5-6
D gene: TRBD2
clone size: few

CDR3 DNA: TGTGCCATCAGTAAGTCGATATTTTGGATGGGGCCTACCTACTCTGGAAACACCATATATTTT
CDR3 protein: CAISKSIFWMGPTYSGNTIYF
J gene: TRBJ1-3
V gene: TRBV10-3
D gene: .
clone size: .

CDR3 DNA: TGTGCCAGCAGTTTTGTGCCTAGCGAAGCCAAAAACATTCAGTACTTC
CDR3 protein: CASSFVPSEAKNIQYF
J gene: TRBJ2-4
V gene: TRBV27
D gene: .
clone size: .

CDR3 DNA: TGTGCCAGCAGCCTCCCGGGACAGGAGAACTATGGCTACACCTTC
CDR3 protein: CASSLPGQENYGYTF
J gene: TRBJ1-2
V gene: TRBV7-9
D gene: TRBD1
clone size: .

CDR3 DNA: TGTGCCAGCAGTGAGGGCGGAGCTGGGGATACGCAGTATTTT
CDR3 protein: CASSEGGAGDTQYF
J gene: TRBJ2-3
V gene: TRBV6-4
D gene: .
clone size: .

CDR3 DNA: TGTGCCAGCAGCTTGAGGCCCCGAGGAGGATATGGCTACACCTTC
CDR3 protein: CASSLRPRGGYGYTF
J gene: TRBJ1-2
V gene: TRBV11-1
D gene: .
clone size: .

CDR3 DNA: TGTGCCAGCAGCTTGAGCGGCTCCTACGAGCAGTACTTC
CDR3 protein: CASSLSGSYEQYF
J gene: TRBJ2-7
V gene: TRBV11-2
D gene: .
clone size: few

CDR3 DNA: TGTGCCACCAGTGACCCTGGTCATAAGAGCTCCTACAATGAGCAGTTCTTC
CDR3 protein: CATSDPGHKSSYNEQFF
J gene: TRBJ2-1
V gene: TRBV24-1
D gene: .
clone size: few

CDR3 DNA: TGTGCCAGCAGACTAGCTACGAATGAGCAGTTCTTC
CDR3 protein: CASRLATNEQFF
J gene: TRBJ2-1
V gene: TRBV6-1
D gene: .
clone size: large

CDR3 DNA: TGCGCCAGCAGCCAAGGGCGGTTCGTCCCTGAAGCTTTCTTT
CDR3 protein: CASSQGRFVPEAFF
J gene: TRBJ1-1
V gene: TRBV4-1
D gene: .
clone size: few

CDR3 DNA: TGTGCCAGCAGCCCACCGGGGAAAGAGACCCAGTACTTC
CDR3 protein: CASSPPGKETQYF
J gene: TRBJ2-5
V gene: TRBV11-3
D gene: .
clone size: .

CDR3 DNA: TGTGCCAGCGCGGGGGGAGATACGCAGTATTTT
CDR3 protein: CASAGGDTQYF
J gene: TRBJ2-3
V gene: TRBV5-6
D gene: TRBD2
clone size: large

CDR3 DNA: TGTGCCATCAGTGAGCCACTGACTAGCGGGAGGGCCACTGGCACAGATACGCAGTATTTT
CDR3 protein: CAISEPLTSGRATGTDTQYF
J gene: TRBJ2-3
V gene: TRBV10-3
D gene: TRBD2
clone size: few

CDR3 DNA: TGTGCCACCAGCAGAGATTCGGAAGGGGCTGAAGCTTTCTTT
CDR3 protein: CATSRDSEGAEAFF
J gene: TRBJ1-1
V gene: TRBV15
D gene: .
clone size: few

CDR3 DNA: TGCAGCGGGAACAGGGATAGGATTAATGAGCAGTTCTTC
CDR3 protein: CSGNRDRINEQFF
J gene: TRBJ2-1
V gene: TRBV29-1
D gene: .
clone size: large

CDR3 DNA: TGCAGTGCTACCCCAGGACCGGAGATATACATTCAGTACTTC
CDR3 protein: CSATPGPEIYIQYF
J gene: TRBJ2-4
V gene: TRBV20-1
D gene: .
clone size: .